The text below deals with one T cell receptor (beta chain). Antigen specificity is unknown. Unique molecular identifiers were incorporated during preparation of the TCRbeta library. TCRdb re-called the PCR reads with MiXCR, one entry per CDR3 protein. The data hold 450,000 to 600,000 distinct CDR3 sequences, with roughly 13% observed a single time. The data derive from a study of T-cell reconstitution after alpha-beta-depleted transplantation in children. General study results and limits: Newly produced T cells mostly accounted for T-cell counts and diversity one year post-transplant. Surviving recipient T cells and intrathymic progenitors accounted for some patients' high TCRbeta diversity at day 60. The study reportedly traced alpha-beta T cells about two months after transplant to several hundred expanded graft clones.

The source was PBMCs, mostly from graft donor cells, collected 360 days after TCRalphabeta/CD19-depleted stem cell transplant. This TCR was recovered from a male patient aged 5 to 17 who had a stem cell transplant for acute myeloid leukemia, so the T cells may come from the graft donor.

The CDR3 spells CASSQDGLAGAKAYEQYF. CDR3 bases: TGCGCCAGCAGCCAAGACGGACTAGCGGGAGCGAAAGCCTACGAGCAGTACTTC. V usage is TRBV4-3 and J usage is TRBJ2-7, with 13 bases identical to TRBD2. Germline V gene data show CDR1 as LGHNA and CDR2 as YSLEER. J lost 2 bases, V lost 0 bases, and 7 bases had no gene match. This CDR3 is 18 amino acids long.